This TCR beta chain was found in a study of cytotoxic CD8 clonotypes in ibrutinib-treated CLL. In the study overall: A mean of around 270,000 productive templates and about 88,000 productive rearrangements was obtained per sample.

Remarks on this clone: Its antigen remains unknown.

CDR3 size: 16 residues. Trimming at V came to 2 bases and at J to 4 bases, leaving 9 bases not matched to a gene. Germline CDR1 is MGHRA and CDR2 is YSYEKL. The sequencing depth, 1 in 200,000 to 1 in 1 million T cells, was the target. Profiling relied on immunoSEQ multiplex PCR, and the TCRdb table lists in-frame clones only, not all of them. The table has 11,000 to 15,000 clones, about 65% seen once. Broader study findings: Sustained-remission and progressing patients had different sampling times.

The source was PBMCs, collected before ibrutinib treatment. The sequence came from a human donor with chronic lymphocytic leukemia. The rearrangement joins TRBV4-1 to TRBJ1-1, with TRBD1 matching 8 bases. The CDR3 region has the DNA TGCGCCAGCAGCCAAAGTGACAGGGGAGGCGGCACTGAAGCTTTCTTT. Its translation is CASSQSDRGGGTEAFF.